Here is one T cell receptor (beta chain) with its context. Antigen specificity is unknown. Germline V gene data show CDR1 as SGHNT and CDR2 as YENEEA. The length of the CDR3 is 17 residues. V was shortened by 1 base and J by 8 bases, with 18 bases between the two germline ends. Memory CD4+ cells were the fraction left after CD45RA+ naive selection. This entry is derived from a study of shared clonotypes between healthy human individuals. The study, taken as a whole, reports: Estimated richness was generally greater in naive than memory subsets.

Each replicate PCR on the sorted subsets used roughly 200 ng DNA (around 30,000 T cell genomes). Here immunoSEQ multiplex PCR was the method, and the copy in TCRdb shows in-frame clones only, minus some. The table includes a few million clones, roughly nine tenths detected once. Sequencing was done on a sample of naive CD4+ T cells sorted from blood. Stated subset: CD45RA+ positively selected. The genes are TRBV11-3 and TRBJ1-6; perhaps TRBD1 as D (6 bases). This clonotype was sampled from a young man in good health. CDR3 bases: TGTGCCAGCAGCTTAGCCGCCCTTAGGGACATCCATTCACCCCTCCACTTT. Its protein is CASSLAALRDIHSPLHF.